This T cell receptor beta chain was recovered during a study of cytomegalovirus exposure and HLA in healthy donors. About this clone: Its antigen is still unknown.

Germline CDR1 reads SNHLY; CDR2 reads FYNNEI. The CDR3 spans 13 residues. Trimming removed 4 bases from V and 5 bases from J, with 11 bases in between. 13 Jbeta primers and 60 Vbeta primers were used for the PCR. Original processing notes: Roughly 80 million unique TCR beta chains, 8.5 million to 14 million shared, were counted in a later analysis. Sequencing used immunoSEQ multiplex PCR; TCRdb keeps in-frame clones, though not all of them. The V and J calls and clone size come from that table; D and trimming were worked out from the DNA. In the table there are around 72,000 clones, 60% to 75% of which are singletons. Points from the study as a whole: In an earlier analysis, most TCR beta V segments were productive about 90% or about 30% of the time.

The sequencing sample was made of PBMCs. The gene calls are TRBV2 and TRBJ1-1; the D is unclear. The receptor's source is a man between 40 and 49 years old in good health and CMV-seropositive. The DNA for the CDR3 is TGTGCCAGCAGTGTCCTAGCGGGGACTGAAGCTTTCTTT. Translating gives CASSVLAGTEAFF.